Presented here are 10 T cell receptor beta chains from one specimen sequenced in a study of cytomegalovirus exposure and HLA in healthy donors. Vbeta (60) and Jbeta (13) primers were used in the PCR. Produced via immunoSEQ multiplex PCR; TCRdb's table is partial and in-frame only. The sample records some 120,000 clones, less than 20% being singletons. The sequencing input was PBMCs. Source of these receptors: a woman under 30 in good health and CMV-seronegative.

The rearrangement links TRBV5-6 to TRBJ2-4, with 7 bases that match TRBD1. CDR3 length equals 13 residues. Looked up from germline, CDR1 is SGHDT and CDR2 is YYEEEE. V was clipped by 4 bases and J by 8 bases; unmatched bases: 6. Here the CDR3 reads CASSKQGRDIQYF. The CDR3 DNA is TGTGCCAGCAGCAAACAGGGGCGAGACATTCAGTACTTC.

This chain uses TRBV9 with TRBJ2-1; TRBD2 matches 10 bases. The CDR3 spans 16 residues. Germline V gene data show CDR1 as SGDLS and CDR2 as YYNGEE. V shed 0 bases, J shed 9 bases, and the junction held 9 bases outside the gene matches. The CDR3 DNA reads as TGTGCCAGCAGCGTAGATGAGCGGGGGGGCCGCGTTGAGCAGTTCTTC. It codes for CASSVDERGGRVEQFF.

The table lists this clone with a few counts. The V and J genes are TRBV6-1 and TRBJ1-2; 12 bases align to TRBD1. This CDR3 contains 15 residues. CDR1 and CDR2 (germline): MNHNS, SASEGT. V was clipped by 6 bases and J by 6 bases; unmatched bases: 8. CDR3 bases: TGTGCCAGCAGAGAGCCGGGACAGGGGGCGGATGGCTACACCTTC. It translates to CASREPGQGADGYTF.

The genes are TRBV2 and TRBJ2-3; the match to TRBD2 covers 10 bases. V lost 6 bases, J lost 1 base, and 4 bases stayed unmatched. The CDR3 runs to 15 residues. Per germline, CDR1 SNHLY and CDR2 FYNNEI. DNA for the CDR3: TGTGCCAGCAGCCTTACTAGCGGGGGCACAGATACGCAGTATTTT. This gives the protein CASSLTSGGTDTQYF.

CDR3 in DNA: TGCGCCAGCAGCTTGTGGGCGGGACAGGTGAACACTGAAGCTTTCTTT. Translating gives CASSLWAGQVNTEAFF. This rearrangement joins TRBV5-1 to TRBJ1-1, with 8 nucleotides matching TRBD1. J lost 0 bases, V lost 1 base, and 5 bases had no gene match. The CDR3 contains 16 residues. Germline assignment: CDR1 SGHRS and CDR2 YFSETQ.

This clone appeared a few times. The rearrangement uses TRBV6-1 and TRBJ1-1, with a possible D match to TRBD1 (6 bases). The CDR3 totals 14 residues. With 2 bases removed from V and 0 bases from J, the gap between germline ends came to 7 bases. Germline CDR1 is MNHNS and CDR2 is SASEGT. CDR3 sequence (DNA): TGTGCCAGCAGTGAACAGGGGCTGAACACTGAAGCTTTCTTT. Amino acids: CASSEQGLNTEAFF.

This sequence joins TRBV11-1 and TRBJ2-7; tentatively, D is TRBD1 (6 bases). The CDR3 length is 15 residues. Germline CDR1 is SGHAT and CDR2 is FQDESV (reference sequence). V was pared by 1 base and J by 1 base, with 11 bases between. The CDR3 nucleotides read TGTGCCAGCAGCTTAGGGACAGCCACTTCCTACGAGCAGTACTTC. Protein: CASSLGTATSYEQYF.

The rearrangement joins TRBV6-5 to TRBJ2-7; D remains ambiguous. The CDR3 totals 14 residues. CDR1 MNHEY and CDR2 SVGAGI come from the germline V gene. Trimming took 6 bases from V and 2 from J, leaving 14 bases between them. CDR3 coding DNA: TGTGCCAGCAGCCCGTTGGCCCGTACCTACGAGCAGTACTTC. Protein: CASSPLARTYEQYF.

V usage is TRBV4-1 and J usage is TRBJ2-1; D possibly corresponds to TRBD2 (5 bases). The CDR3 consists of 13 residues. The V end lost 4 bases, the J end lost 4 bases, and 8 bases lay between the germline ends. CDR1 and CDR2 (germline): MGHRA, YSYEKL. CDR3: CASSLGLYNEQFF. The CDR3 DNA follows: TGCGCCAGCAGCCTCGGACTGTACAATGAGCAGTTCTTC.

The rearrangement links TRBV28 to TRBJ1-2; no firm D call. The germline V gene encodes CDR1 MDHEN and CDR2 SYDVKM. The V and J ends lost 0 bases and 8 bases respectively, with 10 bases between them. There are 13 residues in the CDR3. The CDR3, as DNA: TGTGCCAGCAGTTTATGGTCCCTAGAAGGCTACACCTTC. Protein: CASSLWSLEGYTF.